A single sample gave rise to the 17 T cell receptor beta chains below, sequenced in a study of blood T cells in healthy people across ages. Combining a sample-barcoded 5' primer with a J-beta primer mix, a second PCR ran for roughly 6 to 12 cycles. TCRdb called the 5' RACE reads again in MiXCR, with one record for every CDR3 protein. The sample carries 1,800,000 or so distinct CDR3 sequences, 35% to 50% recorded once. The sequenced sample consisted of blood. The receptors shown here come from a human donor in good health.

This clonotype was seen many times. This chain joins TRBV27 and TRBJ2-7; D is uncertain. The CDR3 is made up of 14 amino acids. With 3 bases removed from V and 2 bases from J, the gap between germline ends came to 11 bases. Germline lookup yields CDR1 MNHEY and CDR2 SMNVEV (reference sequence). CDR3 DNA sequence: TGTGCCAGCAGTTTGGCAGGTGACCCCTACGAGCAGTACTTC. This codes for CASSLAGDPYEQYF.

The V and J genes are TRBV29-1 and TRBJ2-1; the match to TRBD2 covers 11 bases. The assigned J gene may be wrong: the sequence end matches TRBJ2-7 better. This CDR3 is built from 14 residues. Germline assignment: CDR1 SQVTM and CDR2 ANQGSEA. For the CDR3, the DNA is TGCAGCGCCACGCGACTAGCGGGGTACAATGAGCAGTACTTC. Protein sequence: CSATRLAGYNEQYF.

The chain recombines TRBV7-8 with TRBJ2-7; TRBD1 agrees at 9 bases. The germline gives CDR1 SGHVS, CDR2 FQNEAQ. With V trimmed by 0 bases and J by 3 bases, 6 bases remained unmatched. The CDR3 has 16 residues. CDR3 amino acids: CASSLALQGAGYEQYF. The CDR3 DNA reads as TGTGCCAGCAGCTTAGCTCTACAGGGGGCTGGCTACGAGCAGTACTTC.

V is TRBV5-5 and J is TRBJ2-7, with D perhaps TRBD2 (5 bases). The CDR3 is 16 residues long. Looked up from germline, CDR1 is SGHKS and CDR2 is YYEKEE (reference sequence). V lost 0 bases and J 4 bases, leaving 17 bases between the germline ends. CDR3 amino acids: CASSLDLARADYEQYF. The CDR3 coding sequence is TGTGCCAGCAGCTTGGACCTCGCAAGAGCGGATTACGAGCAGTACTTC.

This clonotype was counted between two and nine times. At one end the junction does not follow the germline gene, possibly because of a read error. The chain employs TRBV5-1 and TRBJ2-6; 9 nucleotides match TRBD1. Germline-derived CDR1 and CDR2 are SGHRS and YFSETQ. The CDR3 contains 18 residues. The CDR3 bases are TGCGCCAGCGGCTTCCGGGACAGGGACCGGTCTGGGGCCAACGTCCTGACTTTC. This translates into CASGFRDRDRSGANVLTF.

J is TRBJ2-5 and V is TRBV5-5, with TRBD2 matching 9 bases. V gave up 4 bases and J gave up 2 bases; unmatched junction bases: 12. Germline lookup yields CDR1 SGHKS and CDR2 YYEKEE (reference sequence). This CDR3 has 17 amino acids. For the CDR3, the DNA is TGTGCCAGCAGCGTAGCCCCCCTAGCGGGGCCACAAGAGACCCAGTACTTC. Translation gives CASSVAPLAGPQETQYF.

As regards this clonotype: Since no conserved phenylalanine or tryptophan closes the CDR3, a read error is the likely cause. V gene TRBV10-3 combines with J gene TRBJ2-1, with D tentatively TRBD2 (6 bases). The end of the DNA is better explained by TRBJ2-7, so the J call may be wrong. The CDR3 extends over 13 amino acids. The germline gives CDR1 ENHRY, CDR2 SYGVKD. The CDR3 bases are TGTGCCATCAGTGCGAGGGGAGGCTACGAGCAGTACCTC. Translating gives CAISARGGYEQYL.

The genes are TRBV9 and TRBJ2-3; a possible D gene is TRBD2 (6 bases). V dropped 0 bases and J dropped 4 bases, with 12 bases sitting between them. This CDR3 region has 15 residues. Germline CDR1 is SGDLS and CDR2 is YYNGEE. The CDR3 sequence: CASSVATGDADTQYF. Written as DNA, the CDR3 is TGTGCCAGCAGCGTAGCTACGGGGGATGCAGATACGCAGTATTTT.

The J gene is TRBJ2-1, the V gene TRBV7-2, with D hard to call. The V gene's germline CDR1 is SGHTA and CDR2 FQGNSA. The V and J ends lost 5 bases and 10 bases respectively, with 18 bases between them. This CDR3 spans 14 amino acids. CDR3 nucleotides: TGTGCCAGCAGCCCAGCCGGGCCCCTTCACGAGCAGTTCTTC. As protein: CASSPAGPLHEQFF.

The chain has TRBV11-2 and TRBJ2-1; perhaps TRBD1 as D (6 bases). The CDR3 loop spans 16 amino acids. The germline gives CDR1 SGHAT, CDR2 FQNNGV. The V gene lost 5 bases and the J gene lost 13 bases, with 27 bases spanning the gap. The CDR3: CASSLEWQGIAETQFF. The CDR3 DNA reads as TGTGCCAGCAGCCTCGAGTGGCAGGGGATCGCAGAGACCCAGTTCTTC.

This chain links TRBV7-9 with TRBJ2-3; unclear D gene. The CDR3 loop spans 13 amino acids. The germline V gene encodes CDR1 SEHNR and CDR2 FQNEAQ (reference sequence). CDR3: CASTLPGTDTQYF. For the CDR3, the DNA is TGTGCTTCGACTCTCCCTGGCACAGATACGCAGTATTTT.

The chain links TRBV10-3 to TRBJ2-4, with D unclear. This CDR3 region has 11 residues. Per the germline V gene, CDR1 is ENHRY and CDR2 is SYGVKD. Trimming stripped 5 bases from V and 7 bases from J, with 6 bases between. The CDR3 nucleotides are TGTGCCATCAGTATAGAGAACATTCAGTACTTC. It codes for CAISIENIQYF.

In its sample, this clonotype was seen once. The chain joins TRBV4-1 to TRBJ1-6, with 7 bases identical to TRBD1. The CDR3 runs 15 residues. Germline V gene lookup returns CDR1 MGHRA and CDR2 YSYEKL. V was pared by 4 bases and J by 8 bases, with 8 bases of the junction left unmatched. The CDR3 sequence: CASSLAGTDHSPLHF. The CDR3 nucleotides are TGCGCCAGCAGCCTGGCCGGGACAGATCATTCACCCCTCCACTTT.

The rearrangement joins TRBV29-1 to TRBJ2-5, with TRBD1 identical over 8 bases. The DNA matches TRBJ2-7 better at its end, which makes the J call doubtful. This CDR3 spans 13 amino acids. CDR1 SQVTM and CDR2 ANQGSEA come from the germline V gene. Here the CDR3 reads CSGISGGSYEQYF. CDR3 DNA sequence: TGCAGCGGAATATCAGGGGGCAGCTACGAGCAGTACTTC.

CDR3 region: CASMEGTGPSHNSPLHF. CDR3 sequence (DNA): TGTGCCAGCATGGAAGGGACAGGCCCTTCCCATAATTCACCCCTCCACTTT. The gene calls are TRBV28 and TRBJ1-6, with 8 bases matching TRBD1. CDR3 size: 17 residues. The germline V gene encodes CDR1 MDHEN and CDR2 SYDVKM. Trimming at V came to 7 bases and at J to 5 bases, leaving 13 bases not matched to a gene. The full variable domain, in which reference TRBV28 and TRBJ1-6 provide the parts outside the CDR3, is DVKVTQSSRYLVKRTGEKVFLECVQDMDHENMFWYRQDPGLGLRLIYFSYDVKMKEKGDIPEGYSVSREKKERFSLILESASTNQTSMYLCASMEGTGPSHNSPLHFGNGTRLTVT.

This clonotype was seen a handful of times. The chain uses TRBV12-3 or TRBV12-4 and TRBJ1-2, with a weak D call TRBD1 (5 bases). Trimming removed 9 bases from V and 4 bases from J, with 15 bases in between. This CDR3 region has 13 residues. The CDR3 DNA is TGTGCCAGTTCGGCTCAAAGGGGCTATGGCTACACCTTC. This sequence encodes CASSAQRGYGYTF.

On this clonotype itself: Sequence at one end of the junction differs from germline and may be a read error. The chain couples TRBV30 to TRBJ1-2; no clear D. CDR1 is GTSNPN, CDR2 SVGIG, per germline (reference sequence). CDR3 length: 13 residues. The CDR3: CAWSEGIGYGHTF. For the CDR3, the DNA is TGTGCCTGGAGTGAGGGAATCGGCTATGGCCACACCTTC.